A single T cell receptor (beta chain) is shown here with its context. Its antigen is undetermined. Exclusion applied to patients with autoimmune disease history or systemic immunosuppression. TCRdb keeps only in-frame clones here, not all; method: immunoSEQ multiplex PCR. The data contain tens of thousands of clones, roughly 79% of them seen just once; the ten biggest clones take up approximately 2.3%. The data originate from a study of OX40 agonist ivuxolimab in advanced cancers. Study context: In three patients, partial responses were observed, one with hepatocellular carcinoma and two with cutaneous melanoma. General study findings and limits: Both blood CD4+ and CD8+ T cells showed clonal growth by week 6 at 0.1 to 3.0 mg/kg. In CD8+ T cells, expanded clones were on average more numerous than in CD4+.

The CDR3 is 15 residues long. Trimming took 3 bases from V and 1 from J; bases not matched to a gene: 3. CDR1 and CDR2 from the germline V gene are SNHLY and FYNNEI. This clonotype was obtained from an adult with an advanced solid tumor such as melanoma, head and neck, liver or kidney cancer. The genes are TRBV2 and TRBJ2-3; 8 nucleotides match TRBD2. The sample was CD4+ or CD8+ T cells sorted from blood, taken in a trial of the OX40 agonist ivuxolimab. The CDR3 DNA reads TGTGCCAGCAGTGACGGGGGGGCTGGCACAGATACGCAGTATTTT. Its translation: CASSDGGAGTDTQYF.